A selection of T cell receptor beta chains follows, all from one sample in a study of CD8 T cells in ankylosing spondylitis. TCRdb used MiXCR to reprocess the 5' RACE reads, holding one entry per CDR3 protein. This sample has 200,000 to 300,000 distinct CDR3 sequences, with roughly a tenth found just once. The material sequenced was blood, either unsorted or a sorted T cell fraction (not recorded which). The origin of the receptors is a male donor with ankylosing spondylitis or in good health (not recorded which). CDR3s include the opening cysteine and the closing phenylalanine or tryptophan. Fields, in order: clone size, V gene, J gene, D gene, CDR3 DNA, CDR3 protein. The D gene is left open where the match is weak. Part of the rows lack a size; the others show once, few, many or a class for expanded clones.

>many|TRBV5-1|TRBJ2-3|NA
TGCGCCAGCAGCCCCCGGAGGGGTCAAGGTCAAGATACGCAGTATTTT
CASSPRRGQGQDTQYF
>NA|TRBV3-1|TRBJ2-3|NA
TGTGCCAGCAGCCAAGATGCGCGCACAGATACGCAGTATTTT
CASSQDARTDTQYF
>many|TRBV12-3/TRBV12-4|TRBJ2-1|TRBD2
TGTGCCAGCAGTTTAGATTCGGGGGGATACAATGAGCAGTTCTTC
CASSLDSGGYNEQFF
>many|TRBV12-3/TRBV12-4|TRBJ2-7|TRBD1
TGTGCCAGCAGTTTTTCGGGGACAGGGGCGGACGAGCAGTACTTC
CASSFSGTGADEQYF
>many|TRBV20-1|TRBJ1-4|TRBD1
TGCAGTGCGGGACAGGGGGATGAAAAACTGTTTTTT
CSAGQGDEKLFF
>many|TRBV15|TRBJ1-2|NA
TGTGCCACCGCAACATCTCCTAACTATGGCTACACCTTC
CATATSPNYGYTF
>many|TRBV5-3|TRBJ2-2|TRBD2
TGTGCCAGAAGCCACCGAAAACGGACTAGACTCGTCGGGGAGCTGTTTTTT
CARSHRKRTRLVGELFF
>many|TRBV4-1|TRBJ2-1|NA
TGCGCCAGCAGCCAGGTCGGGAGTCGCTCCTACAATGAGCAGTTCTTC
CASSQVGSRSYNEQFF
>NA|TRBV5-1|TRBJ2-1|NA
TGCGCCAGCAGACTAAACTTGGATGAGCAGTTCTTC
CASRLNLDEQFF
>many|TRBV5-1|TRBJ1-3|TRBD1
TGCGCCAGCAGCTTCACGGGACAGGGATCTGGAAACACCATATATTTT
CASSFTGQGSGNTIYF
>many|TRBV5-1|TRBJ2-1|NA
TGCGCCAGCAGCGCAGCCGGGACCCGCGACGATGAGCAGTTCTTC
CASSAAGTRDDEQFF
>many|TRBV12-3/TRBV12-4|TRBJ1-4|NA
TGTGCCAGCAGTAAACCAGGGGCTACTAATGAAAAACTGTTTTTT
CASSKPGATNEKLFF